This TCR beta chain emerged from a study of radiation and T cells in renal cell carcinoma. Study-wide context: Nephrectomy followed 15 Gy stereotactic body radiation by 4 weeks. Whole-study results and caveats: Pretreatment tumor biopsies were lacking, so baseline clonotypes are unknown.

Generated by immunoSEQ multiplex PCR, the TCRdb table keeps only in-frame clones and is missing some. The sample carries 100,000 to 150,000 clones, approximately 80% recorded once. The sample's time point: baseline pretreatment blood. Noted treatment: 15 Gy SBRT to primary tumor, nephrectomy 4 weeks later. Blood was sampled at baseline, 2 weeks and 4 weeks after SBRT. The CDR3 has 15 residues. V lost 8 bases and J lost 3; bases outside the gene matches: 8. CDR1 is MNHNS, CDR2 SASEGT, per germline. Notes on this clone: No antigen is known for it.

The chain joins TRBV6-1 to TRBJ2-7, with TRBD1 matching over 12 bases. The starting material was blood, obtained from a patient whose treatment included radiotherapy and nephrectomy. The source is a woman aged 55-70 years with renal cell carcinoma. The CDR3 loop is CASFSRDRGHYEQYF. The CDR3 DNA is TGTGCCAGCTTTTCAAGGGACAGGGGGCACTACGAGCAGTACTTC.